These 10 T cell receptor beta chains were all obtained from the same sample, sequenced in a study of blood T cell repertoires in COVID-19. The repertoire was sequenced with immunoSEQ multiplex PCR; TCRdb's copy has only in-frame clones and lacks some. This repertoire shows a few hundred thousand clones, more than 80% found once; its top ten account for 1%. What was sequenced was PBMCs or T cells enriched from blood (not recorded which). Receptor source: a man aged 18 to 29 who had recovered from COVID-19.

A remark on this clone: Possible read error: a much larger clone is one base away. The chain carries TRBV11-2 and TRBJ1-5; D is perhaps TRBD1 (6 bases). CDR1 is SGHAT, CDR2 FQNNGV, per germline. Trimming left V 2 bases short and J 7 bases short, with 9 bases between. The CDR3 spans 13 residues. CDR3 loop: CASSLQGNQPQHF. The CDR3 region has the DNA TGTGCCAGCAGCTTACAGGGGAACCAGCCCCAGCATTTT.

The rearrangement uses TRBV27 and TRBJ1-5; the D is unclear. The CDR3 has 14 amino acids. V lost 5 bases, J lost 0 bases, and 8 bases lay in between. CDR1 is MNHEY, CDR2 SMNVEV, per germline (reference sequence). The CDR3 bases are TGTGCCAGCAGTCCGAGGCATAGCAATCAGCCCCAGCATTTT. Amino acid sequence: CASSPRHSNQPQHF.

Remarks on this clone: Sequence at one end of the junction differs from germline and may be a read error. As DNA, the CDR3 is TGCGCCAGCAGCCTCCTCTCCGGGACACAGAACGCTGAAGCTTTCTTT. It encodes CASSLLSGTQNAEAFF. The V and J genes are TRBV5-1 and TRBJ1-1, with D perhaps matching TRBD1 (6 bases). This CDR3 is built from 16 residues. The germline CDR1 and CDR2 sequences are SGHRS and YFSETQ.

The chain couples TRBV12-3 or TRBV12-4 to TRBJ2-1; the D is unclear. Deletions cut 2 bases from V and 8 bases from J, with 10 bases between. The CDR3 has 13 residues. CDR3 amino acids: CASSLRRGDEQFF. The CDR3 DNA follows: TGTGCCAGCAGTTTAAGGCGAGGCGATGAGCAGTTCTTC.

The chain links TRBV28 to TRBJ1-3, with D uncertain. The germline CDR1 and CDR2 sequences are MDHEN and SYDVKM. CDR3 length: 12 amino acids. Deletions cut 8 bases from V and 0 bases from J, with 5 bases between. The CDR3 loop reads CASASSGNTIYF. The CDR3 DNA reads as TGTGCCAGCGCTAGCTCTGGAAACACCATATATTTT. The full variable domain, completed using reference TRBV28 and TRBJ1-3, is DVKVTQSSRYLVKRTGEKVFLECVQDMDHENMFWYRQDPGLGLRLIYFSYDVKMKEKGDIPEGYSVSREKKERFSLILESASTNQTSMYLCASASSGNTIYFGEGSWLTVV.

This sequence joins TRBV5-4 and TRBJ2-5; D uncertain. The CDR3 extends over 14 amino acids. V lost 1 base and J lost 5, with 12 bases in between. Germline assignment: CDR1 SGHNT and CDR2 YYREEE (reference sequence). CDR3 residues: CASSLFSYGETQYF. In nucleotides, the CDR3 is TGTGCCAGCAGCTTGTTTAGCTATGGGGAGACCCAGTACTTC.

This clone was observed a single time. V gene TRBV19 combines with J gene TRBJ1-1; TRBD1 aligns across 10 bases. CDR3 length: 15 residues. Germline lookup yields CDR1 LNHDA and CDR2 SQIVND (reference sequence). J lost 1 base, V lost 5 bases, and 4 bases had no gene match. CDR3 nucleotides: TGTGCCAGTAGTCCCCGGACAGGGGGGAACACTGAAGCTTTCTTT. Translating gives CASSPRTGGNTEAFF.

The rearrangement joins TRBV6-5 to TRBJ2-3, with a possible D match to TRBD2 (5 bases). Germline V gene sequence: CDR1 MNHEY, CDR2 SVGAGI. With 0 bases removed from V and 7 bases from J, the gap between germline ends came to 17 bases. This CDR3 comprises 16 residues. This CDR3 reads CASSYSIGIPPNTQYF. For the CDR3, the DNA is TGTGCCAGCAGTTACTCGATCGGGATCCCCCCGAATACGCAGTATTTT.

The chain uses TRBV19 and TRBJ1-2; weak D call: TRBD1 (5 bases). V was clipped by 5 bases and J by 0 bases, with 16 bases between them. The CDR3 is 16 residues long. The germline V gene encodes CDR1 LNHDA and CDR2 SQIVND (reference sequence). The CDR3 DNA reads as TGTGCCAGTAGTTACAGGCCAGGCGGGGCTAACTATGGCTACACCTTC. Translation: CASSYRPGGANYGYTF.

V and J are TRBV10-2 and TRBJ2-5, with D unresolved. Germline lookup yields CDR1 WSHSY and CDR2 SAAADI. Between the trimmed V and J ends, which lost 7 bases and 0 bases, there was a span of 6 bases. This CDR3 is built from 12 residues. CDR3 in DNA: TGCGCCAGCATTGACAACCAAGAGACCCAGTACTTC. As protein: CASIDNQETQYF.